The next 19 T cell receptor beta chains were all read from a single sample in a study of control samples from healthy donors and cancer patients. Assay used: immunoSEQ multiplex PCR; TCRdb lists only in-frame clones, some missing. Seen here are about 84,000 clones, 84% observed once, and the top ten hold approximately 10%. Input material: PBMCs. The receptors were sampled from a man aged 55 to 70 with head and neck cancer.

V and J are TRBV7-2 and TRBJ2-3; D is unclear. CDR1 and CDR2 (germline): SGHTA, FQGNSA. The V and J ends lost 1 base and 2 bases respectively, with 7 bases between them. The CDR3 contains 14 residues. CDR3 sequence (DNA): TGTGCCAGCAGCTTAGGGACCAACACAGATACGCAGTATTTT. It codes for CASSLGTNTDTQYF. Using reference TRBV7-2 and TRBJ2-3 for the parts outside the CDR3, the full variable domain is GAGVSQSPSNKVTEKGKDVELRCDPISGHTALYWYRQSLGQGLEFLIYFQGNSAPDKSGLPSDRFSAERTGGSVSTLTIQRTQQEDSAVYLCASSLGTNTDTQYFGPGTRLTVL.

The V call is TRBV5-1, the J call TRBJ2-3; D call uncertain. Germline CDR1 and CDR2: SGHRS and YFSETQ. V lost 4 bases, J lost 4 bases, and 10 bases lay in between. The CDR3 runs 13 residues. Written as DNA, the CDR3 is TGCGCCAGCAGCATAGGATCGCCAGATACGCAGTATTTT. This encodes CASSIGSPDTQYF.

The chain uses TRBV5-1 and TRBJ2-3, with D perhaps given as TRBD1 or TRBD2 (5 bases each). V lost 0 bases to trimming and J lost 3 bases, with 8 bases between them. Germline V gene data show CDR1 as SGHRS and CDR2 as YFSETQ. CDR3 length equals 14 residues. The CDR3 protein is CASSLAGTTDTQYF. The CDR3 region has the DNA TGCGCCAGCAGCTTGGCGGGGACGACAGATACGCAGTATTTT. Full variable domain (missing parts from reference TRBV5-1 and TRBJ2-3): KAGVTQTPRYLIKTRGQQVTLSCSPISGHRSVSWYQQTPGQGLQFLFEYFSETQRNKGNFPGRFSGRQFSNSRSEMNVSTLELGDSALYLCASSLAGTTDTQYFGPGTRLTVL.

The V gene is TRBV3-1 (or the pseudogene TRBV3-2), the J gene TRBJ2-1; a weak D match, TRBD2 (5 bases). Trimming removed 1 base at V and 12 bases at J, with 10 bases between. The CDR3 covers 12 residues. Looked up from germline, CDR1 is LGHDT and CDR2 is YNNKEL (reference sequence). CDR3 bases: TGTGCCAGCAGCCAAGTCACCGGGATGCAGTTCTTC. Its translation is CASSQVTGMQFF.

A few counts support this clone. The rearrangement joins TRBV28 to TRBJ1-5; TRBD1 is a possible D gene (5 bases). The V and J ends lost 6 bases and 5 bases respectively, with 11 bases between them. Germline lookup yields CDR1 MDHEN and CDR2 SYDVKM. This CDR3 has 13 amino acids. DNA of the CDR3: TGTGCCAGCAGGGGGCCTAGGGATCAGCCCCAGCATTTT. Amino acids: CASRGPRDQPQHF. The whole variable domain, filled in from reference TRBV28 and TRBJ1-5, reads DVKVTQSSRYLVKRTGEKVFLECVQDMDHENMFWYRQDPGLGLRLIYFSYDVKMKEKGDIPEGYSVSREKKERFSLILESASTNQTSMYLCASRGPRDQPQHFGDGTRLSIL.

This chain connects TRBV7-9 to TRBJ2-1; 7 positions agree with TRBD2. This CDR3 has 14 amino acids. CDR1 and CDR2 (germline): SEHNR, FQNEAQ (reference sequence). The trim removed 7 bases at V and 8 bases at J, leaving 11 bases unmatched. The chain's CDR3 is CASIGEGLRDEQFF. Written as DNA, the CDR3 is TGTGCCAGCATAGGGGAGGGCCTTCGGGATGAGCAGTTCTTC.

The chain recombines TRBV2 with TRBJ1-2; TRBD1 matches at 12 bases. The V gene end was trimmed by 5 bases and the J gene end by 8 bases; junction bases not matched to a gene: 6. CDR3 length: 14 amino acids. From germline, CDR1 is SNHLY and CDR2 FYNNEI. This chain's CDR3 is CASSPGTGGWGYTF. For the CDR3, the DNA is TGTGCCAGCAGTCCGGGGACAGGGGGCTGGGGCTACACCTTC.

The rearrangement links TRBV19 to TRBJ2-5; either TRBD1 or TRBD2 may supply D (5 bases each). The CDR3 is 15 residues long. Germline V lookup: CDR1 LNHDA, CDR2 SQIVND (reference sequence). The ends were cut back, 1 base at V and 2 bases at J, with 11 bases in the middle. CDR3 in amino acids: CASSIGRWGQETQYF. The CDR3 nucleotides are TGTGCCAGTAGTATAGGACGGTGGGGGCAAGAGACCCAGTACTTC. Drawing the rest from reference TRBV19 and TRBJ2-5, the complete variable domain is DGGITQSPKYLFRKEGQNVTLSCEQNLNHDAMYWYRQDPGQGLRLIYYSQIVNDFQKGDIAEGYSVSREKKESFPLTVTSAQKNPTAFYLCASSIGRWGQETQYFGPGTRLLVL.

V usage is TRBV28 and J usage is TRBJ2-2, with TRBD1 identical over 11 bases. CDR1 MDHEN and CDR2 SYDVKM come from the germline V gene. The CDR3 length is 16 residues. Trimming removed 7 bases from V and 5 bases from J; junction bases left unmatched: 9. The CDR3 bases are TGTGCCAGCATCTACGCCGGGACAGGGGGGACCGGGGAGCTGTTTTTT. Translated, it gives CASIYAGTGGTGELFF.

V gene TRBV4-1 combines with J gene TRBJ2-3, with 9 bases fitting TRBD2. Germline CDR1 and CDR2: MGHRA and YSYEKL. V dropped 1 base and J dropped 2; count of bases not matched to a gene: 4. The CDR3 has 16 residues. The CDR3 is CASSQGLAGHTDTQYF. CDR3 sequence (DNA): TGCGCCAGCAGCCAAGGCCTAGCGGGGCACACAGATACGCAGTATTTT.

The chain is built from TRBV29-1 and TRBJ1-2; 7 bases are a match to TRBD1. Germline CDR1 is SQVTM and CDR2 is ANQGSEA. The CDR3 spans 15 residues. The V segment lost 5 bases and the J segment 4 bases; nucleotides outside the gene matches: 13. The CDR3 here is CSVLPQGGGGYGYTF. The CDR3 DNA reads as TGCAGCGTTCTGCCGCAGGGGGGCGGTGGCTATGGCTACACCTTC.

In the case of this clone: Distinct nucleotide sequences in the sample also encode this CDR3. The V call is TRBV18, the J call TRBJ1-6; unclear D gene. This CDR3 is 13 amino acids long. Germline V CDR1 and CDR2: KGHSH, LQKENI. Trimming took off 2 bases at V and 5 bases at J, with 4 bases between the two ends. CDR3 residues: CASSPGNNSPLHF. In nucleotides, the CDR3 is TGTGCCAGCTCACCAGGGAATAATTCACCCCTCCACTTT.

The chain links TRBV27 to TRBJ2-1; 7 nucleotides agree with TRBD2. The V and J ends lost 5 bases and 2 bases, in that order; junction bases with no gene match: 6. The CDR3 has 15 residues. Germline V gives CDR1 MNHEY, CDR2 SMNVEV (reference sequence). CDR3 region: CASSPRGSPYNEQFF. As DNA, the CDR3 is TGTGCCAGCAGTCCGCGGGGGTCCCCCTACAATGAGCAGTTCTTC.

The rearrangement joins TRBV11-2 to TRBJ2-5; 8 nucleotides line up with TRBD1. This CDR3 is built from 15 residues. Losses at the gene ends were 5 bases for V and 7 bases for J; bases not matched to a gene: 12. In germline, CDR1 is SGHAT, CDR2 FQNNGV. The CDR3 sequence is CASSTGTGSTGTQYF. CDR3 DNA sequence: TGTGCCAGCAGCACGGGGACAGGTTCCACGGGGACCCAGTACTTC.

J is TRBJ2-7 and V is TRBV5-5, with no clear D. The CDR3 consists of 13 residues. With 6 bases removed from V and 4 bases from J, the gap between germline ends came to 14 bases. CDR1 is SGHKS and CDR2 is YYEKEE in the germline V gene (reference sequence). In nucleotides, the CDR3 is TGTGCCAGCATGTGGCTACACGGGTACGAGCAGTACTTC. Translated: CASMWLHGYEQYF.

V gene TRBV7-9 combines with J gene TRBJ1-4; 9 bases agree with TRBD1. Germline CDR1 SEHNR, CDR2 FQNEAQ (reference sequence). The CDR3 loop spans 15 amino acids. J was trimmed by 7 bases and V by 4 bases; bases with no gene match: 7. The CDR3 region has the DNA TGTGCCAGCAGCTCATCCGGGACAGGGCCTGAAAAACTGTTTTTT. Translated: CASSSSGTGPEKLFF.

The V call is TRBV7-2, the J call TRBJ2-3, with 9 bases aligning to TRBD1. Germline V gene data show CDR1 as SGHTA and CDR2 as FQGNSA. The CDR3 runs 16 residues. After removal of 1 base from V and 6 bases from J, the junction contained 8 bases not matched to a gene. CDR3 DNA sequence: TGTGCCAGCAGCTTAGGCAGTACAGGGGGCTGGGATACGCAGTATTTT. Translated: CASSLGSTGGWDTQYF.

The count of this clone is one. V and J are TRBV5-4 and TRBJ2-7; 13 positions agree with TRBD2. This CDR3 spans 14 amino acids. V gave up 4 bases and J gave up 9 bases; unmatched junction bases: 7. Germline-derived CDR1 and CDR2 are SGHNT and YYREEE (reference sequence). The CDR3 loop reads CASSLRTSGSVQYF. The CDR3 coding sequence is TGTGCCAGCAGCCTCCGGACTAGCGGGAGTGTGCAGTACTTC.

This clone has a handful of counts. The rearrangement uses TRBV5-1 and TRBJ1-6, with D unresolved. V was cut by 0 bases and J by 7 bases, with 8 bases left in between. Germline CDR1 and CDR2: SGHRS and YFSETQ. This CDR3 spans 14 amino acids. The CDR3 loop is CASSLGLENSPLHF. The CDR3 DNA reads as TGCGCCAGCAGCTTGGGGCTGGAGAATTCACCCCTCCACTTT. Filled out from reference TRBV5-1 and TRBJ1-6, the complete variable domain reads KAGVTQTPRYLIKTRGQQVTLSCSPISGHRSVSWYQQTPGQGLQFLFEYFSETQRNKGNFPGRFSGRQFSNSRSEMNVSTLELGDSALYLCASSLGLENSPLHFGNGTRLTVT.